The following is a TCR beta chain sequence with its context. CDR1 MDHEN and CDR2 SYDVKM come from the germline V gene. The CDR3 runs to 16 residues. Trimming at V came to 3 bases and at J to 1 base, leaving 4 bases not matched to a gene. Primers included in the PCR were 60 Vbeta and 13 Jbeta primers. The assay was immunoSEQ multiplex PCR, and TCRdb's table has in-frame clones only and misses some. The sample has around 150,000 clones, roughly four fifths seen once; the top ten hold approximately 2%. These data originate in a study of cytomegalovirus exposure and HLA in healthy donors. It was healthy bone marrow donors who served as donors.

V gene TRBV28 combines with J gene TRBJ2-1; 9 bases fit TRBD2. Material for sequencing was PBMCs. This clonotype was sampled from a man between 25 and 39 years old in good health and CMV-seronegative. CDR3 sequence reads: CASSLAGLASYNEQFF. CDR3 nucleotide sequence: TGTGCCAGCAGTTTGGCGGGACTAGCATCCTACAATGAGCAGTTCTTC.